This is a list of T cell receptor beta chains from one sample in a study of CD8 T cells in Susac syndrome. TCRdb reprocessed the immunoSEQ multiplex PCR reads with MiXCR, giving one entry per CDR3 protein. The table has approximately 300,000 distinct CDR3 sequences, approximately 85% seen once. Sequencing was carried out using CD8+ T cells from PBMCs. These TCRs come from a human donor with multiple sclerosis. The CDR3 runs from the conserved cysteine through the conserved F or W. The D gene is left open where the match is weak. Not every row has a clone size; where given, it reads once, few, many or a size class.

D gene	V gene	clone size	J gene	CDR3 protein	CDR3 DNA
TRBD2	TRBV28	.	TRBJ2-1	CASSFRLAGTYNEQFF	TGTGCCAGCAGTTTCCGACTAGCGGGGACCTACAATGAGCAGTTCTTC
.	TRBV4-3	.	TRBJ2-5	CASSQDSVLGGETQYF	TGCGCCAGCAGCCAAGATAGCGTACTAGGAGGAGAGACCCAGTACTTC
.	TRBV4-1	.	TRBJ2-7	CASSQGDGPYEQYF	TGCGCCAGCAGCCAAGGCGACGGCCCCTACGAGCAGTACTTC
TRBD1	TRBV2	.	TRBJ2-5	CASSEWQGASLAQETQYF	TGTGCCAGCAGTGAATGGCAGGGGGCTTCCCTGGCACAAGAGACCCAGTACTTC
TRBD2	TRBV20-1	.	TRBJ2-3	CSANAGEHGTDTQYF	TGCAGTGCTAATGCGGGAGAGCATGGCACAGATACGCAGTATTTT
.	TRBV7-6	.	TRBJ2-7	CASSSPGQSSSYEQYF	TGTGCCAGCAGCTCTCCTGGACAGTCGAGCTCCTACGAGCAGTACTTC
.	TRBV4-3	.	TRBJ2-7	CASSPLTGSSYEQYF	TGCGCCAGCAGCCCGTTGACAGGAAGCTCCTACGAGCAGTACTTC
.	TRBV6-5	.	TRBJ2-3	CASSHDPGTDTQYF	TGTGCCAGCAGCCATGACCCAGGGACAGATACGCAGTATTTT
.	TRBV6-5	.	TRBJ2-2	CASSYSMVPDGFPSGELFF	TGTGCCAGCAGTTACTCGATGGTCCCCGACGGTTTTCCGTCCGGGGAGCTGTTTTTT
.	TRBV5-4	.	TRBJ1-2	CASNTRGGAGPLPYGYTF	TGTGCCAGCAACACACGAGGCGGGGCAGGGCCCCTTCCCTATGGCTACACCTTC
TRBD1	TRBV4-1	once	TRBJ2-1	CASKQGVSSNEQFF	TGCGCCAGCAAACAGGGGGTCTCGAGCAATGAGCAGTTCTTC
TRBD1	TRBV12-3/TRBV12-4	.	TRBJ1-2	CASSSGGRSYTF	TGTGCCAGCAGTTCAGGGGGCAGAAGCTACACCTTC
TRBD2	TRBV28	.	TRBJ2-2	CASSLGGSPGELFF	TGTGCCAGCAGTTTGGGGGGGAGTCCCGGGGAGCTGTTTTTT
.	TRBV2	.	TRBJ2-5	CARDGRVRQETQYF	TGTGCCAGGGACGGGCGCGTCCGCCAAGAGACCCAGTACTTC
.	TRBV15	.	TRBJ1-1	CATSRGWGARPGNTEAFF	TGTGCCACCAGCAGGGGCTGGGGGGCAAGGCCAGGGAACACTGAAGCTTTCTTT
.	TRBV9	.	TRBJ2-7	CASSVGADSYEQYF	TGTGCCAGCAGCGTAGGGGCCGACTCCTACGAGCAGTACTTC
.	TRBV24-1	.	TRBJ2-5	CATSPDQIETQYF	TGTGCCACCAGCCCGGATCAAATAGAGACCCAGTACTTC
TRBD2	TRBV7-2	once	TRBJ2-7	CASSPLLGLAGGEQYF	TGTGCCAGCAGCCCCCTCCTGGGACTAGCGGGAGGCGAGCAGTACTTC